This entry is about one T cell receptor beta chain. This specimen belongs to a study of blood T cell repertoires in COVID-19. For the study at large: The study drew acute and convalescent COVID-19 samples from the United States, Italy and Spain. Nucleic acid was either cDNA or gDNA, and it came from T cells, B-cell-depleted T cells, or PBMCs.

In the authors' workflow: Nucleated cell number was recorded as an estimate derived from reference gene primer amplification. Measured with immunoSEQ multiplex PCR; TCRdb has only the in-frame clones, and not every one. The DNA gave D and trimming, while V, J and clone size come from that table. The repertoire consists of 95,000 to 150,000 clones, with over 75% occurring once and the leading ten covering about 4.2%. Trimming removed 0 bases from V and 3 bases from J, with 6 bases in between. CDR3 size: 14 residues. Looked up from germline, CDR1 is PRHDT and CDR2 is FYEKMQ (reference sequence). The specimen was peripheral blood. The rearrangement uses TRBV13 and TRBJ1-5; D not resolved. The clonotype comes from a woman in her 70s with acute or convalescent COVID-19. Here the CDR3 reads CASSLGRVNQPQHF. CDR3 in DNA: TGTGCCAGCAGCTTAGGCCGAGTCAATCAGCCCCAGCATTTT.